The rows below give T cell receptor beta chains drawn from one sample of a study of blood T cells in healthy people across ages. One entry per CDR3 protein, called by TCRdb with MiXCR from the 5' RACE reads. The sample records approximately 780,000 distinct CDR3 sequences, 25% to 30% being singletons. The data also belong to a second study, concerning T cells of mothers and their children.

The sequencing sample was made of blood. These receptor sequences come from a boy younger than 18 in good health. The conserved cysteine and the conserved F or W are not part of the CDR3 here. Each record gives: V gene, J gene, CDR3 protein.

TRBV5-1,.,AHLGRRSYEQY
TRBV2,TRBJ1-4,ASSEIEGIGEKLF
TRBV6-6,TRBJ1-4,ASSPPRGGEKLF
TRBV20-1,TRBJ2-7,SAIGFRQGPVLGYEQY
TRBV12-3/TRBV12-4,TRBJ1-3,ASRSGALDNTIY
TRBV11-3,TRBJ1-2,ASSPGDKDGYT
TRBV9,TRBJ2-6,ASSNRGLGANVLT
TRBV7-6,TRBJ1-2,ASSLDPGGYGYT
TRBV12-5,TRBJ2-1,ASGPVGGAYNEQF
TRBV5-1,TRBJ1-1,ASSLGAGGATEAF
TRBV9,TRBJ2-5,ASSVAERGGQETQY
TRBV5-1,TRBJ2-2,ASSLRGQKNTGELF
TRBV6-6,TRBJ2-5,ASSPRDRSYQETQY
TRBV10-3,TRBJ2-5,AISEEQTQY
TRBV6-5,TRBJ1-2,ASSYKGRFYGYT
TRBV2,.,ASSSAVRLAGTPYNEQF
TRBV9,TRBJ2-1,ASSPRDSSGHNEQF
TRBV9,TRBJ2-5,ASSVNWDPVGPQY
TRBV12-3/TRBV12-4,TRBJ2-5,ASSSWGTQETQY
TRBV20-1,TRBJ1-4,SARGGGELF
TRBV3-1,TRBJ2-2,ASSQRAGGPDTGELF
TRBV10-2,TRBJ2-5,ASSEGTRFRETQY
TRBV2,TRBJ2-5,ASSGGAVQETQY
TRBV20-1,TRBJ2-5,SARDLARQETQY
TRBV5-1,TRBJ2-3,ASSSQGFSADTQY
TRBV12-3/TRBV12-4,TRBJ1-1,ASSTDRQNTEAF
TRBV2,TRBJ2-2,ASRQDIAGELF
TRBV20-1,TRBJ1-4,SARDRTGGDEKLF
TRBV12-3/TRBV12-4,TRBJ1-5,ASSSGTGGDQPQH
TRBV29-1,TRBJ2-7,SVLLDRGGYEQY
TRBV20-1,TRBJ2-3,SASGLAGTADAQY
TRBV5-1,TRBJ2-3,ASSFGTGGAADTQY
TRBV27,TRBJ2-7,ASSFGRGGAAYEQY
TRBV7-2,TRBJ2-1,ASSLRVFGGPYEQF
TRBV2,.,ASRHGASYEQY
TRBV6-5,TRBJ2-2,ASSESSGGNTGELF
TRBV28,TRBJ2-5,ASSLFGGQETQY
TRBV29-1,TRBJ2-1,SASGGLHNEQF
TRBV29-1,TRBJ1-2,SARVGTYGYT
TRBV12-3/TRBV12-4,TRBJ2-5,ASSFLDQETQY
TRBV5-1,TRBJ2-5,ASSYRDRQETQY
TRBV29-1,TRBJ1-1,SVARGPRAEAF
TRBV27,TRBJ2-4,ASSAGTSGKNIQY
TRBV6-1,TRBJ2-6,ASFRGANVLT
TRBV7-2,TRBJ2-7,ASSLAGHAGPYEQY
TRBV5-1,TRBJ2-5,ASSSRWTQY
TRBV7-9,TRBJ1-4,ASSAGTYNEKLF
TRBV12-3/TRBV12-4,TRBJ2-3,ASSLGTGSSTDTQY
TRBV29-1,TRBJ2-7,SVKGVSSSYEQY
TRBV30,TRBJ1-2,AWYNWDSPVGT
TRBV7-9,TRBJ1-3,ASSPLSGNTIY
TRBV4-1,TRBJ2-6,ASSPGTGYSGANVLT
TRBV11-1,TRBJ2-2,ASSRGGGPNTGELF
TRBV9,TRBJ2-3,ASSPTSGGLPDTQY
TRBV29-1,TRBJ2-7,SVEGTGTSGRVEQY
TRBV6-6,TRBJ2-7,ASRPHDRTREQY
TRBV12-3/TRBV12-4,TRBJ1-6,ASSLQGRSLH